The 20 T cell receptor beta chains reported below all come from one sample, sequenced in a study of T cell repertoires in cytomegalovirus infection (dated by TCRdb to between 2017 and 2020). The sequencing machine was an Illumina HiSeq 1500. Using fastp trimming at Q25 and MiXCR clonotype assembly, TCRdb reanalyzed the public sequencing data and kept in-frame beta chains. Every distinct CDR3 protein forms one entry, paired with its most common genes and DNA. In this sample the table shows about 450,000 distinct CDR3 sequences, roughly 31% of which occur a single time. Roughly 13% of the sample lies in the top ten. Material: PBMCs. The receptors were sampled from a human donor in good health (CMV status not recorded). Some clones in this sample may be carry-over from other donors' samples.

The chain couples TRBV7-8 to TRBJ2-2; tentative D call: TRBD1 (6 bases). The CDR3 has 13 amino acids. V dropped 4 bases and J dropped 8 bases, with 11 bases sitting between them. CDR1 SGHVS and CDR2 FQNEAQ come from the germline V gene. DNA of the CDR3: TGTGCCAGCAGCTCGACAGGTTTGGGGGAGCTGTTTTTT. Translating gives CASSSTGLGELFF.

A note on this clonotype: Since the CDR3 does not end with the conserved phenylalanine or tryptophan, this likely comes from a read error. The chain couples TRBV10-3 to TRBJ2-3; D remains unclear. In germline, CDR1 is ENHRY, CDR2 SYGVKD. The CDR3 contains 12 residues. DNA for the CDR3: TGTGCAATCAGTGAGTCCACAGATACGCAGTATGTT. Its translation: CAISESTDTQYV.

The chain recombines TRBV12-3 or TRBV12-4 with TRBJ1-5; TRBD1 is a possible D gene (5 bases). This CDR3 has 17 amino acids. V was trimmed by 5 bases and J by 0 bases, leaving 17 bases between them. The CDR3 reads CASSQEQGDYSNQPQHF. CDR3 sequence (DNA): TGTGCCAGCAGTCAGGAGCAAGGGGATTATAGCAATCAGCCCCAGCATTTT.

This rearrangement joins TRBV20-1 to TRBJ2-1, with D uncertain. The germline CDR1 and CDR2 sequences are DFQATT and SNEGSKA (reference sequence). The V end lost 4 bases, the J end lost 7 bases, and 8 bases lay between the germline ends. The CDR3 covers 11 residues. The CDR3 region has the DNA TGCAGTGCTACCCACCAAAATGAGCAGTTCTTC. This translates into CSATHQNEQFF.

The sample holds a few counts of this clonotype. This chain uses TRBV6-2 or TRBV6-3 with TRBJ1-1; 11 bases match TRBD1. Germline assignment: CDR1 MNHEY and CDR2 SVGEGT. This CDR3 contains 16 residues. V shed 5 bases, J shed 8 bases, and the junction held 13 bases outside the gene matches. Here the CDR3 DNA reads TGTGCCAGCAGTAGGAGGACAGGGGGCGCGGACCGAGAAGCTTTCTTT. Translating gives CASSRRTGGADREAFF.

Comments on this clonotype: Germline is not matched at one junction end, which may reflect a read error. The CDR3 DNA reads as TGTGCTAGTGGTTTTCATGGTAACACTGTAGCTTTCTTT. The encoded protein is CASGFHGNTVAFF. The chain couples TRBV12-5 to TRBJ1-1; D is ambiguous. The CDR3 is 13 residues long. The germline V gene encodes CDR1 LGHNT and CDR2 FRNRAP.

For this clonotype: A much larger clone lies one base from this, so it may be a read error. This chain connects TRBV11-2 to TRBJ2-1; tentative D call: TRBD2 (5 bases). CDR1 and CDR2 from the germline V gene are SGHAT and FQNNGV. CDR3 length: 17 amino acids. Here the CDR3 reads CASSQIVGGPSYNEPFF. CDR3 nucleotides: TGTGCCAGCAGCCAAATCGTGGGCGGGCCCTCCTACAATGAGCCGTTCTTC.

The chain recombines TRBV28 with TRBJ2-7, with TRBD1 as a possible D gene (6 bases). The germline V and J ends were trimmed by 5 bases and 3 bases, with 17 bases remaining between them. Germline loops: CDR1 MDHEN, CDR2 SYDVKM. This CDR3 contains 15 residues. As DNA, the CDR3 is TGTGCCAGCAGTCCTTCAACCGGGACACACTACGAGCAGTACTTC. Its protein is CASSPSTGTHYEQYF.

A few counts support this clonotype. The chain links TRBV6-2 or TRBV6-3 to TRBJ2-6, with TRBD1 as a possible D gene (7 bases). CDR3 length: 18 residues. Per germline, CDR1 MNHEY and CDR2 SVGEGT. Trimming shortened V by 0 bases and J by 0 bases, and 12 bases separated the two germline ends. The CDR3 nucleotides are TGTGCCAGCAGTTACTCGGAGGGGGCTACCTCTGGGGCCAACGTCCTGACTTTC. Its protein is CASSYSEGATSGANVLTF.

This clonotype appeared a few times. J is TRBJ2-2 and V is TRBV11-2; the D is unclear. Germline CDR1 SGHAT, CDR2 FQNNGV. V was shortened by 1 base and J by 0 bases, with 12 bases between the two germline ends. The CDR3 consists of 17 residues. In DNA, the CDR3 is TGTGCCAGCAGCTTAGCCATTCAGCAGGCGAACACCGGGGAGCTGTTTTTT. Residues: CASSLAIQQANTGELFF.

Only a few counts were recorded for this clonotype. This chain joins TRBV6-2 or TRBV6-3 and TRBJ2-7; 13 bases match TRBD2. J lost 3 bases, V lost 10 bases, and 9 bases had no gene match. Germline V gene sequence: CDR1 MNHEY, CDR2 SVGEGT. The length of the CDR3 is 15 residues. CDR3 residues: CATQLTSGGVYEQYF. The CDR3 DNA is TGTGCCACCCAGTTAACTAGCGGGGGGGTCTACGAGCAGTACTTC.

The V gene is TRBV14, the J gene TRBJ2-7; no clear D gene. V lost 0 bases to trimming and J lost 2 bases, with 2 bases between them. The length of the CDR3 is 12 residues. Germline V lookup: CDR1 SGHDN, CDR2 FVKESK. CDR3 sequence: CASSQETYEQYF. In DNA form, the CDR3 reads TGTGCCAGCAGCCAAGAGACCTACGAGCAGTACTTC.

This clonotype was counted between two and nine times. The chain uses TRBV7-6 and TRBJ2-7; 10 nucleotides align to TRBD2. The germline V gene encodes CDR1 SGHVS and CDR2 FNYEAQ. Losses at the gene ends were 6 bases for V and 0 bases for J; bases not matched to a gene: 5. The CDR3 consists of 15 residues. The CDR3 DNA sequence: TGTGCCAGCAGATCTAGCGGGGGTAGCTCCTACGAGCAGTACTTC. Translated, it gives CASRSSGGSSYEQYF.

In this sample, this clonotype turned up many times. The V gene is TRBV4-2, the J gene TRBJ2-3, with 8 bases identical to TRBD2. V was clipped by 4 bases and J by 3 bases; unmatched bases: 12. The CDR3 extends over 17 amino acids. Germline values: CDR1 LGHNA, CDR2 YNFKEQ. CDR3 in DNA: TGTGCCAGCAGCCTACGCGGGCAGCGGGGGACAACAGATACGCAGTATTTT. Encoded protein: CASSLRGQRGTTDTQYF.

This clonotype was counted many times. The CDR3 bases are TGTGCCAGCAGCAGGCCAGGGGGTAGCAATCAGCCCCAGCATTTT. This sequence encodes CASSRPGGSNQPQHF. This chain joins TRBV12-3 or TRBV12-4 and TRBJ1-5; the match to TRBD1 covers 7 bases. This CDR3 spans 15 amino acids. V was pared by 6 bases and J by 0 bases, with 5 bases of the junction left unmatched.

The chain links TRBV19 to TRBJ2-7; 7 bases align to TRBD1. Germline V CDR1 and CDR2: LNHDA, SQIVND (reference sequence). The junction had 4 bases not matched to a gene; V was cut back by 11 bases and J by 0 bases. The CDR3 totals 12 residues. The CDR3 DNA is TGTGCCGTCGGGACAGTCTCCTACGAGCAGTACTTC. Translation: CAVGTVSYEQYF.

This clonotype was detected a few times. This rearrangement joins TRBV24-1 to TRBJ2-1; D not resolved. The V and J ends lost 5 bases and 7 bases respectively, with 11 bases between them. Germline CDR1 and CDR2: KGHDR and SFDVKD. This CDR3 spans 13 amino acids. The CDR3 sequence is CATSGAVQNEQFF. As DNA, the CDR3 is TGTGCCACCAGTGGGGCAGTGCAAAATGAGCAGTTCTTC.

This clonotype was picked up a small number of times. The chain has TRBV7-6 and TRBJ2-7; 7 bases are a match to TRBD2. The CDR3 totals 15 residues. Germline lookup yields CDR1 SGHVS and CDR2 FNYEAQ. The V gene end was trimmed by 5 bases and the J gene end by 6 bases; junction bases not matched to a gene: 13. Here the CDR3 DNA reads TGTGCCAGCAGCGGACGGGGCGGGGGTACTTTCGAGCAGTACTTC. Translated: CASSGRGGGTFEQYF.

This clonotype occurred many times. The rearrangement uses TRBV2 and TRBJ1-5, with unresolved D. The CDR3 covers 14 residues. V lost 5 bases to trimming and J lost 1 base, with 9 bases between them. Germline-derived CDR1 and CDR2 are SNHLY and FYNNEI. The DNA for the CDR3 is TGTGCCAGCAGTCCTGAAGGGAGCAATCAGCCCCAGCATTTT. Its protein product is CASSPEGSNQPQHF.

This clonotype was found a few times. A much larger clone sits a single nucleotide away, making a read error possible. The chain joins TRBV6-5 to TRBJ2-3; D is possibly TRBD1 (5 bases). CDR3 length: 14 residues. Trimming cost V 2 bases and J 0 bases, with 6 bases left between them. Germline loops: CDR1 MNHEY, CDR2 SVGAGI. As DNA, the CDR3 is TGTGCCAGCAGTTACGGGGCTAGCACAGATACGCAGTATTTT. Translated, it gives CASSYGASTDTQYF.